This TCR beta chain was sequenced during a study of cytomegalovirus exposure and HLA in healthy donors. Whole-study results and caveats: Later examination showed HLA-associated TCR beta chains had greater clonal expansion than equally common others. It was assumed in the presence/absence analyses that sequencing depth was roughly uniform across donors.

PCR primers comprised 60 Vbeta and 13 Jbeta primers. The repertoire was sequenced with immunoSEQ multiplex PCR; TCRdb's copy has only in-frame clones and lacks some. The table lists 130,000 or so clones, roughly 70% of them singletons. CDR1 and CDR2 (germline): SGHDT, YYEEEE. The CDR3 length is 13 residues. Trimming stripped 6 bases from V and 0 bases from J, with 9 bases between. Worth noting for this clone: As yet, its antigen is unknown.

This chain joins TRBV5-6 and TRBJ1-1, with D unresolved. The material sequenced was PBMCs. The receptor was derived from a man between 40 and 49 years old in good health and CMV-seropositive. CDR3 in DNA: TGTGCCAGCACCGCGGAAATGAACACTGAAGCTTTCTTT. Encoded protein: CASTAEMNTEAFF.